The present entry profiles one T cell receptor beta chain with its context. Its antigen has not been determined. Per-nucleotide qualities are absent, and no much larger clonotype sits a single base away. CDR1 and CDR2 (LNHDA, SQIVND) derive from the germline V gene (reference sequence). The CDR3 starts with the cysteine, ends with the phenylalanine, and has 15 residues. Just the 45-base CDR3 DNA is kept, in frame starting at base 1. The junction shows trimming of 1 base on V and 1 base on J, plus 10 bases between the germline ends. The record originates from a study of OX40 agonist ivuxolimab in advanced cancers. Context from the whole study: Ivuxolimab, which targeted the costimulatory receptor OX40 (CD134), was an agonistic, fully human IgG2 monoclonal antibody. The paper reports the monotherapy dose-escalation portion (N of about 47 patients) of the phase I ivuxolimab trial. Patients were allowed to have had prior anti-PD-1, anti-PD-L1 or anti-CTLA-4 therapy, and 30% to 40% of the dose-escalation patients had been treated with checkpoint inhibitors. In the dose-escalation cohort, around four fifths of patients were male, and the mean age was approximately 55 years, with a range of roughly 23 to 85. Peripheral TCRbeta sequencing was intended to test whether TCR sequence diversity was altered and clonal T-cell expansion was caused by ivuxolimab. Intravenous ivuxolimab was administered to patients every 2 weeks at six dose levels: 0.01, 0.1, 0.3, 1.5, 3 and 10 mg/kg. Partial responses occurred in three dose-escalation patients: two with cutaneous melanoma and one with hepatocellular carcinoma. Among the roughly 50 dose-escalation patients, about 19 had hepatocellular carcinoma, approximately 15 melanoma, 9 renal cell carcinoma and 9 head and neck cancer.

Genomic DNA was isolated from the sorted cells so that the TCRbeta CDR3 region could be sequenced. The immunoSEQ Assay was used to sequence the TCRbeta CDR3 regions. Held by TCRdb, this immuneACCESS table contains in-frame sequences only and omits some clones. Under half of the omission traces to an unresolved V gene where checked; the cause of the rest is unknown. The sample table shows roughly 28,000 clones, and 87% are seen once. 12% to 15% of the sample belongs to the ten largest clones. General study outcomes and caveats: Low levels of normalized T-cell clonal expansion were also shown by some nonresponding patients. Antigen specificity was not determined for the clonally expanded peripheral T cells. After ivuxolimab, more expanded clones were found on average in CD8+ T cells than in CD4+ T cells. In the 0.1-3.0 mg/kg groups, partial responders had among the lowest normalized peripheral clonal expansion, particularly in CD8+ T cells. At doses of 0.1 to 3.0 mg/kg, clonal expansion of both CD4+ and CD8+ blood T cells was observed from baseline to week 6.

The trial excluded patients who had a history of autoimmune disease or were on systemic immunosuppression. Peripheral blood for TCR sequencing was collected from all dose cohorts at baseline, on cycle 4 day 1, and on cycle 7 day 1. The samples were taken from a phase I, first-in-human, multicenter, open-label dose-escalation trial of ivuxolimab. Adults with locally advanced or metastatic melanoma, renal cell carcinoma, hepatocellular carcinoma or head and neck squamous cell carcinoma were enrolled in the trial. CD4+ and CD8+ T cells were sorted separately from peripheral blood before TCR sequencing.

The V and J segments used are TRBV19 and TRBJ2-5, with the D gene uncertain. This material consisted of CD4+ or CD8+ T cells sorted from blood, taken in a trial of the OX40 agonist ivuxolimab. This clonotype was obtained from an adult with an advanced solid tumor such as melanoma, head and neck, liver or kidney cancer. The nucleotides read TGTGCCAGTAGTATAGGGGCTTGGGTCCAAGAGACCCAGTACTTC. The encoded protein is CASSIGAWVQETQYF.